A single TCR beta chain is shown here with its context. Clones were sequenced by immunoSEQ multiplex PCR, and TCRdb holds only the in-frame ones, with some missing. The repertoire holds some 87,000 clones, with roughly 78% as singletons. These data come from a study of a mutant IDH1 vaccine in newly diagnosed glioma. Background on the study: Of treated patients, around 62% were men and roughly 38% women, averaging about 40 years.

Germline assignment: CDR1 SGHNT and CDR2 YYREEE (reference sequence). V was pared by 4 bases and J by 8 bases, with 5 bases of the junction left unmatched. The CDR3 runs to 13 residues. Time point meaning: baseline, week 1 (first vaccination visit). Described treatment: pre-vaccination baseline after standard-of-care therapy. Donor diagnoses consisted of new WHO grade 3 or 4 IDH1-mutant, ATRX-lost astrocytomas. This receptor was taken from a man aged 40-49 years with glioma. J is TRBJ2-4 and V is TRBV5-4; 8 positions agree with TRBD1. This sample comprised PBMCs, obtained from a glioma patient treated with radiotherapy, temozolomide or both. DNA for the CDR3: TGTGCCAGCAGCCTCAGGGGGCGGGACATTCAGTACTTC. It specifies CASSLRGRDIQYF. The full variable domain, rest sourced from reference TRBV5-4 and TRBJ2-4, is ETGVTQSPTHLIKTRGQQVTLRCSSQSGHNTVSWYQQALGQGPQFIFQYYREEENGRGNFPPRFSGLQFPNYSSELNVNALELDDSALYLCASSLRGRDIQYFGAGTRLSVL.